The TCR beta chain under discussion was sequenced for a study of T cells in Graves' hyperthyroidism and ophthalmopathy. RNA transcripts served as the template for amplifying TCR beta CDR3 regions. The TCR CDR3 was amplified in a first-round RT-PCR using the HTBI primer set. TCRdb reprocessed the multiplex PCR reads via MiXCR and lists one record per CDR3 protein. The table includes about 500,000 distinct CDR3 sequences, under 15% detected once. Germline CDR1 SGDLS, CDR2 YYNGEE. The ends were cut back, 4 bases at V and 6 bases at J, with 18 bases in the middle. This CDR3 has 15 residues. The chain recombines TRBV9 with TRBJ2-3; either TRBD1 or TRBD2 may fit D (6 bases each). This sequence originates from a woman younger than 35 with Graves' hyperthyroidism. Specimen: blood. The DNA for the CDR3 is TGTGCCAGCAGCTCGCCCGGGGGCACCAGGGATACGCAGTATTTT. It yields the protein CASSSPGGTRDTQYF.